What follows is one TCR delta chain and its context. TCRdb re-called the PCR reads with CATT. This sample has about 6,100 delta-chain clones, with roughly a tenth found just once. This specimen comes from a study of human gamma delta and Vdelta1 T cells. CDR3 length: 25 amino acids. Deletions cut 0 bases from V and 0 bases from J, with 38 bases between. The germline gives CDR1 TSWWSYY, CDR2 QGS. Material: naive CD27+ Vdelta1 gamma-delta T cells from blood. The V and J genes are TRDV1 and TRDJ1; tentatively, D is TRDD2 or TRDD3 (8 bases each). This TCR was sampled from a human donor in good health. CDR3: CALGELERRPSYRSGGEKYTDKLIF. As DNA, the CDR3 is TGTGCTCTTGGGGAACTAGAACGCCGGCCTTCCTATCGTTCTGGGGGAGAGAAGTACACCGATAAACTCATCTTT.